This passage covers 18 T cell receptor beta chains from one sample sequenced in a study of CD8+ T cells in alopecia areata. Extracted RNA was reverse transcribed into cDNA, the sequencing template. Method: immunoSEQ multiplex PCR; TCRdb's copy keeps in-frame clones and lacks some. The sample includes around 190,000 clones, more than 50% seen only once; the top ten take approximately 4.9%. The material sequenced was CD8+ T cells sorted from blood. These receptors were collected from a human donor in good health.

The rearrangement joins TRBV5-4 to TRBJ2-7, with D hard to call. The germline CDR1 and CDR2 sequences are SGHNT and YYREEE (reference sequence). The CDR3 is 13 amino acids. The V end was cut by 4 bases, the J end by 0 bases, with 8 bases between. CDR3 sequence reads: CASSHSASYEQYF. The CDR3 region has the DNA TGTGCCAGCAGCCACTCGGCCTCCTACGAGCAGTACTTC.

V is TRBV9 and J is TRBJ2-1; 11 bases agree with TRBD2. Germline loops: CDR1 SGDLS, CDR2 YYNGEE. The CDR3 totals 18 residues. V gave up 0 bases and J gave up 6 bases; unmatched junction bases: 11. CDR3 coding DNA: TGTGCCAGCAGCGTAGCTATGGCTAGCGGGGGGCCGTTCAATGAGCAGTTCTTC. Its protein product is CASSVAMASGGPFNEQFF.

This chain connects TRBV29-1 to TRBJ2-1, with D perhaps TRBD1 or TRBD2 (5 bases each). The V end was cut by 4 bases, the J end by 5 bases, with 15 bases between. Germline CDR1 and CDR2: SQVTM and ANQGSEA. The CDR3 extends over 14 amino acids. The CDR3 spells CSVVQGVVNNEQFF. The CDR3 DNA follows: TGCAGCGTTGTGCAGGGAGTAGTGAACAATGAGCAGTTCTTC.

CDR3 bases: TGTGCCAGCAGCCAAAGGGCCCAGACCTACGAGCAGTACTTC. Its protein is CASSQRAQTYEQYF. J is TRBJ2-7 and V is TRBV14; D uncertain. This CDR3 comprises 14 residues. CDR1 SGHDN and CDR2 FVKESK come from the germline V gene. V lost 2 bases to trimming and J lost 2 bases, with 10 bases between them.

This sequence joins TRBV29-1 and TRBJ1-4; D perhaps matches TRBD1 (5 bases). Trimming pared 6 bases from V and 5 bases from J, leaving 13 bases between. Germline V gene lookup returns CDR1 SQVTM and CDR2 ANQGSEA. The CDR3 totals 13 residues. The CDR3 nucleotides are TGCAGCGTGCCCGGGACGGGAAATGAAAAACTGTTTTTT. It specifies CSVPGTGNEKLFF.

The chain has TRBV4-1 and TRBJ1-1; TRBD1 agrees at 8 bases. V gave up 2 bases and J gave up 5 bases; unmatched junction bases: 7. The germline V gene encodes CDR1 MGHRA and CDR2 YSYEKL. The CDR3 has 15 amino acids. The CDR3 spells CASSQSAGGQTEAFF. As DNA, the CDR3 is TGCGCCAGCAGCCAATCCGCAGGGGGCCAGACTGAAGCTTTCTTT.

This clone showed up just a few times. The chain uses TRBV6-1 and TRBJ2-2; weak D call: TRBD2 (5 bases). The CDR3 spans 14 residues. Germline values: CDR1 MNHNS, CDR2 SASEGT. The V and J ends lost 8 bases and 5 bases respectively, with 15 bases between them. The CDR3 DNA follows: TGTGCCAGCCGAAGAATTGAGGGAACCGGGGAGCTGTTTTTT. Translating gives CASRRIEGTGELFF.

The genes are TRBV7-9 and TRBJ1-6, with D unclear. The CDR3 totals 16 residues. CDR1 is SEHNR and CDR2 is FQNEAQ in the germline V gene (reference sequence). V was shortened by 1 base and J by 3 bases, with 10 bases between the two germline ends. The CDR3 sequence is CASSLGSAVYNSPLHF. CDR3 nucleotides: TGTGCCAGCAGCTTAGGTTCGGCAGTCTATAATTCACCCCTCCACTTT.

The V gene is TRBV6-5, the J gene TRBJ2-1; no clear D. The CDR3 is 13 amino acids. From germline, CDR1 is MNHEY and CDR2 SVGAGI. Trimming took 8 bases from V and 6 from J, leaving 14 bases between them. CDR3 region: CASVEGESNEQFF. The CDR3 DNA reads as TGTGCCAGCGTGGAAGGTGAAAGCAATGAGCAGTTCTTC.

The table lists this clone with a few counts. The V and J genes are TRBV30 and TRBJ2-5; TRBD1 agrees at 9 bases. J was trimmed by 1 base and V by 5 bases; bases with no gene match: 8. Germline assignment: CDR1 GTSNPN and CDR2 SVGIG (reference sequence). CDR3 length: 15 amino acids. The CDR3 sequence: CAWQATGGTQETQYF. The DNA of the CDR3 is TGTGCCTGGCAGGCGACAGGGGGGACCCAAGAGACCCAGTACTTC.

The chain has TRBV10-3 and TRBJ1-1; perhaps TRBD1 as D (5 bases). The germline V gene has CDR1 ENHRY and CDR2 SYGVKD. CDR3 length: 15 residues. Trimming cost V 6 bases and J 0 bases, with 14 bases left between them. The CDR3 bases are TGTGCCATCAGGAACTCAGGGTTAGTGAACACTGAAGCTTTCTTT. It codes for CAIRNSGLVNTEAFF.

The V gene is TRBV9, the J gene TRBJ1-5, with 7 nucleotides matching TRBD1. J was trimmed by 3 bases and V by 3 bases; bases with no gene match: 3. CDR1 and CDR2 from the germline V gene are SGDLS and YYNGEE. The CDR3 consists of 14 residues. The CDR3 loop reads CASSEGQPNQPQHF. The CDR3 DNA follows: TGTGCCAGCAGCGAGGGACAGCCCAATCAGCCCCAGCATTTT. Filled out from reference TRBV9 and TRBJ1-5, the complete variable domain reads DSGVTQTPKHLITATGQRVTLRCSPRSGDLSVYWYQQSLDQGLQFLIQYYNGEERAKGNILERFSAQQFPDLHSELNLSSLELGDSALYFCASSEGQPNQPQHFGDGTRLSIL.

The CDR3 coding sequence is TGTGCCAGCAGCCATGGGGGACCAAGCCACTATGGCTACACCTTC. Translating it yields CASSHGGPSHYGYTF. The rearrangement joins TRBV11-2 to TRBJ1-2; tentative D call: TRBD1 (5 bases). CDR3 length equals 15 residues. Germline CDR1 SGHAT, CDR2 FQNNGV. V was trimmed by 5 bases and J by 3 bases, leaving 16 bases between them.

This chain uses TRBV28 with TRBJ1-2, with D perhaps matching TRBD1 (5 bases). Germline CDR1 reads MDHEN; CDR2 reads SYDVKM. This CDR3 has 13 residues. V lost 6 bases to trimming and J lost 5 bases, with 13 bases between them. The CDR3 DNA sequence: TGTGCCAGCAGACCGACAGAGGATTATGGCTACACCTTC. It codes for CASRPTEDYGYTF.

This clone was observed a handful of times. The chain has TRBV7-9 and TRBJ1-2; 7 bases agree with TRBD1. The V and J ends lost 8 bases and 4 bases, in that order; junction bases with no gene match: 7. Germline values: CDR1 SEHNR, CDR2 FQNEAQ (reference sequence). The CDR3 is 13 residues long. CDR3 nucleotide sequence: TGTGCCAGCGGATTCCGGGACAGCTATGGCTACACCTTC. This encodes CASGFRDSYGYTF.

This chain uses TRBV30 with TRBJ2-1, with D unresolved. CDR1 and CDR2 from the germline V gene are GTSNPN and SVGIG (reference sequence). V lost 2 bases and J 0 bases, leaving 11 bases between the germline ends. The CDR3 consists of 15 residues. The chain's CDR3 is CAWSFEASSYNEQFF. The CDR3 bases are TGTGCCTGGAGTTTCGAGGCGAGCTCCTACAATGAGCAGTTCTTC.

This clone has more than one count but fewer than ten. The chain joins TRBV10-1 to TRBJ1-1, with D maybe TRBD1 (5 bases). Germline CDR1 and CDR2: WNHNN and SYGVQD (reference sequence). The CDR3 contains 15 residues. Trimming cost V 4 bases and J 3 bases, with 15 bases left between them. CDR3 amino acids: CASSGWDSSDTEAFF. For the CDR3, the DNA is TGCGCCAGCAGTGGATGGGACTCGTCGGACACTGAAGCTTTCTTT.

The chain carries TRBV13 and TRBJ1-2; the D gene is possibly TRBD1 (6 bases). This CDR3 has 14 residues. Germline V lookup: CDR1 PRHDT, CDR2 FYEKMQ (reference sequence). The germline V and J ends were trimmed by 5 bases and 8 bases, with 18 bases remaining between them. This chain's CDR3 is CASSLSGDVGGYTF. The CDR3 DNA sequence: TGTGCCAGCAGCCTCTCAGGGGACGTTGGGGGCTACACCTTC.